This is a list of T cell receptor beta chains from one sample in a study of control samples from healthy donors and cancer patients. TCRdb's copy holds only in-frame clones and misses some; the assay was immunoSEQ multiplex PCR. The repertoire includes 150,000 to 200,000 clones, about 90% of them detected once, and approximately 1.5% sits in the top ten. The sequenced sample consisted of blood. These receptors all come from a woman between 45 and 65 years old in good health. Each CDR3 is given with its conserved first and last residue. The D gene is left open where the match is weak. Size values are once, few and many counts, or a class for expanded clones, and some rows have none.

CDR3 protein: CASSLAPGWNTEAFF
CDR3 DNA: TGTGCCAGCAGCTTAGCCCCAGGCTGGAACACTGAAGCTTTCTTT
J gene: TRBJ1-1
clone size: once
D gene: -
V gene: TRBV7-2

CDR3 protein: CASSVSTGNYGYTF
CDR3 DNA: TGTGCCAGCAGCGTATCAACAGGGAACTATGGCTACACCTTC
J gene: TRBJ1-2
clone size: -
D gene: -
V gene: TRBV7-2

CDR3 protein: CSASAYPIAGGPGSGELFF
CDR3 DNA: TGCAGTGCTAGTGCATACCCCATAGCGGGAGGACCCGGGTCCGGGGAGCTGTTTTTT
J gene: TRBJ2-2
clone size: -
D gene: TRBD2
V gene: TRBV20-1

CDR3 protein: CASNGSPSYEQYF
CDR3 DNA: TGTGCCAGCAATGGCAGCCCCTCCTACGAGCAGTACTTC
J gene: TRBJ2-7
clone size: -
D gene: -
V gene: TRBV28

CDR3 protein: CASTTGGGQPQHF
CDR3 DNA: TGTGCCAGCACTACAGGGGGCGGCCAGCCCCAGCATTTT
J gene: TRBJ1-5
clone size: once
D gene: TRBD1
V gene: TRBV27

CDR3 protein: CASSFLDVRGRTEAFF
CDR3 DNA: TGTGCCAGCAGCTTTCTTGACGTCCGGGGTCGGACTGAAGCTTTCTTT
J gene: TRBJ1-1
clone size: -
D gene: -
V gene: TRBV7-2

CDR3 protein: CASSRRQGTGDGYTF
CDR3 DNA: TGTGCCAGCAGCCGGCGACAGGGAACGGGAGATGGCTACACCTTC
J gene: TRBJ1-2
clone size: -
D gene: TRBD1
V gene: TRBV5-5

CDR3 protein: CASREAEGGRMNREETQYF
CDR3 DNA: TGTGCCAGCAGGGAGGCCGAAGGTGGACGGATGAACCGGGAAGAGACCCAGTACTTC
J gene: TRBJ2-5
clone size: -
D gene: -
V gene: TRBV5-4

CDR3 protein: CASRNTGAYSPLHF
CDR3 DNA: TGTGCCAGCAGAAACACAGGCGCCTATTCACCCCTCCACTTT
J gene: TRBJ1-6
clone size: -
D gene: -
V gene: TRBV6-4

CDR3 protein: CASSGVIYGYTF
CDR3 DNA: TGTGCCAGCAGTGGGGTAATCTATGGCTACACCTTC
J gene: TRBJ1-2
clone size: few
D gene: -
V gene: TRBV28

CDR3 protein: CASSPQGATNEKLFF
CDR3 DNA: TGCGCCAGCAGCCCGCAGGGTGCAACTAATGAAAAACTGTTTTTT
J gene: TRBJ1-4
clone size: -
D gene: -
V gene: TRBV5-1

CDR3 protein: CASSSSLDHFEAFF
CDR3 DNA: TGTGCCAGCAGTTCCAGTCTTGATCACTTTGAAGCTTTCTTT
J gene: TRBJ1-1
clone size: -
D gene: -
V gene: TRBV6-5

CDR3 protein: CASRPTPNYGYTF
CDR3 DNA: TGTGCCAGCAGACCTACACCTAACTATGGCTACACCTTC
J gene: TRBJ1-2
clone size: -
D gene: -
V gene: TRBV28

CDR3 protein: CASRPDLTGYTF
CDR3 DNA: TGTGCCAGCAGGCCCGACTTGACCGGCTACACCTTC
J gene: TRBJ1-2
clone size: once
D gene: -
V gene: TRBV2

CDR3 protein: CASSAGLAGMSYNEQFF
CDR3 DNA: TGTGCTAGCAGCGCAGGACTAGCGGGAATGTCATACAATGAGCAGTTCTTC
J gene: TRBJ2-1
clone size: -
D gene: TRBD2
V gene: TRBV7-7